Shown below are 30 T cell receptor beta chains from a single sample sequenced in a study of radiation and T cells in renal cell carcinoma. Assay: immunoSEQ multiplex PCR; the TCRdb copy retains only in-frame clones and omits some. Of more than 15,000 clones in the sample, about 56% were seen once. Specified treatment: treatment-naive control, cytoreductive nephrectomy. The material was tumor tissue, obtained from a patient whose treatment was nephrectomy without radiotherapy. These receptors all stem from a man between 45 and 60 years old with renal cell carcinoma.

This clone turned up a few times. The chain joins TRBV11-3 to TRBJ1-2, with a possible D match to TRBD1 (5 bases). V gave up 6 bases and J gave up 4 bases, with 12 bases separating them. The CDR3 has 13 residues. Germline CDR1 is SGHNT and CDR2 is YENEEA. The CDR3, as DNA: TGTGCCAGCAGTTTAAGGGACGGCTATGGCTACACCTTC. Its translation: CASSLRDGYGYTF.

The chain carries TRBV13 and TRBJ2-5; D is tentatively TRBD1 or TRBD2 (6 bases each). The germline V gene encodes CDR1 PRHDT and CDR2 FYEKMQ (reference sequence). The CDR3 consists of 13 residues. V lost 5 bases, J lost 5 bases, and 12 bases lay in between. The CDR3 spells CASSPGEVETQYF. As DNA, the CDR3 is TGTGCCAGCAGCCCAGGGGAGGTTGAGACCCAGTACTTC.

About this clone: A read error may produce the germline difference seen at one junction end. This rearrangement joins TRBV2 to TRBJ1-3; possible D gene TRBD1, 5 bases. The CDR3 has 13 amino acids. CDR1 is SNHLY and CDR2 is FYNNEI in the germline V gene. CDR3 amino acids: CASSRDSRNTIYF. The CDR3 nucleotides read TGTGCCAGCAGCCGGGACTCTAGAAACACCATATATTTT.

This rearrangement joins TRBV30 to TRBJ2-2; the D is unclear. The CDR3 contains 14 residues. Deletions cut 2 bases from V and 1 base from J, with 8 bases between. Germline lookup yields CDR1 GTSNPN and CDR2 SVGIG (reference sequence). This CDR3 reads CAWSFTRNTGELFF. The DNA of the CDR3 is TGTGCCTGGAGTTTCACCCGGAACACCGGGGAGCTGTTTTTT.

V is TRBV15 and J is TRBJ2-5; D perhaps matches TRBD2 (5 bases). From germline, CDR1 is LNHNV and CDR2 YYDKDF (reference sequence). Trimming took off 7 bases at V and 2 bases at J, with 14 bases between the two ends. The CDR3 covers 14 residues. CDR3 DNA: TGTGCCACCAATGGCGCCGGGGAACAAGAGACCCAGTACTTC. The encoded protein is CATNGAGEQETQYF. Complete variable domain (other parts from reference TRBV15 and TRBJ2-5): DAMVIQNPRYQVTQFGKPVTLSCSQTLNHNVMYWYQQKSSQAPKLLFHYYDKDFNNEADTPDNFQSRRPNTSFCFLDIRSPGLGDTAMYLCATNGAGEQETQYFGPGTRLLVL.

V usage is TRBV29-1 and J usage is TRBJ1-6; D gene uncertain. There are 11 residues in the CDR3. The V end was cut by 7 bases, the J end by 10 bases, with 11 bases between. Germline V gives CDR1 SQVTM, CDR2 ANQGSEA. The CDR3 DNA reads TGCAGCGCCGAGCCCGGGTCACCCCTCCACTTT. This sequence encodes CSAEPGSPLHF. Variable domain in full (rest from reference TRBV29-1 and TRBJ1-6): SAVISQKPSRDICQRGTSLTIQCQVDSQVTMMFWYRQQPGQSLTLIATANQGSEATYESGFVIDKFPISRPNLTFSTLTVSNMSPEDSSIYLCSAEPGSPLHFGNGTRLTVT.

This clone was recorded at least ten times. The chain employs TRBV7-8 and TRBJ2-5, with TRBD2 matching over 10 bases. The CDR3 runs to 16 residues. CDR1 and CDR2 from the germline V gene are SGHVS and FQNEAQ. Trimming took 7 bases from V and 0 from J; bases not matched to a gene: 8. The CDR3: CASTILAGYNQETQYF. CDR3 bases: TGTGCCAGCACGATACTAGCGGGATATAACCAAGAGACCCAGTACTTC.

This clone is termed medium-sized. The rearrangement joins TRBV10-3 to TRBJ2-7; the D call may be TRBD1 or TRBD2 (5 bases each). V was pared by 4 bases and J by 0 bases, with 10 bases between. Germline CDR1 is ENHRY and CDR2 is SYGVKD. CDR3 length: 14 residues. The CDR3 DNA reads TGTGCCATCAGTGGGTCCGGGACCTCCTACGAGCAGTACTTC. Translating gives CAISGSGTSYEQYF.

With regard to this clone: The junction departs from germline at one end; a sequencing error may be responsible. The rearrangement links TRBV7-7 to TRBJ2-2; the D gene is possibly TRBD1 (5 bases). This CDR3 has 15 amino acids. Germline loops: CDR1 SSHAT, CDR2 FNYEAQ (reference sequence). The CDR3 loop is CASSSDGRDTGELFF. Here the CDR3 DNA reads TGTGCTAGCAGCTCCGACGGCAGGGACACCGGGGAGCTGTTTTTT.

This chain uses TRBV28 with TRBJ1-6; no clear D. Germline CDR1 MDHEN, CDR2 SYDVKM. The V end was cut by 6 bases, the J end by 10 bases, with 10 bases between. The CDR3 runs 12 residues. The CDR3 nucleotides read TGTGCCAGCAGGGCGATCAGCTCACCCCTCCACTTT. The encoded protein is CASRAISSPLHF.

The table lists this clone with a count of one. This chain links TRBV7-8 with TRBJ2-5; D gene uncertain. Germline V lookup: CDR1 SGHVS, CDR2 FQNEAQ. Deletions cut 3 bases from V and 2 bases from J, with 10 bases between. This CDR3 region has 14 residues. The CDR3 DNA sequence: TGTGCCAGCAGCTTGCAATTACTACAAGAGACCCAGTACTTC. It yields the protein CASSLQLLQETQYF. The full variable domain, completed using reference TRBV7-8 and TRBJ2-5, is GAGVSQSPRYKVAKRGQDVALRCDPISGHVSLFWYQQALGQGPEFLTYFQNEAQLDKSGLPSDRFFAERPEGSVSTLKIQRTQQEDSAVYLCASSLQLLQETQYFGPGTRLLVL.

The J gene is TRBJ2-7, the V gene TRBV15; TRBD2 aligns across 7 bases. The CDR3 is 15 amino acids. The V gene's germline CDR1 is LNHNV and CDR2 YYDKDF (reference sequence). Unmatched junction bases numbered 6, after V lost 4 bases and J lost 0 bases. The CDR3 nucleotides are TGTGCCACCAGCACGGCGCGGGAGAGCTCCTACGAGCAGTACTTC. Translated: CATSTARESSYEQYF. The variable domain in full, completed from reference TRBV15 and TRBJ2-7, reads DAMVIQNPRYQVTQFGKPVTLSCSQTLNHNVMYWYQQKSSQAPKLLFHYYDKDFNNEADTPDNFQSRRPNTSFCFLDIRSPGLGDTAMYLCATSTARESSYEQYFGPGTRLTVT.

In this sample, this clone is medium-sized. V usage is TRBV5-1 and J usage is TRBJ1-4, with 9 bases matching TRBD1. This CDR3 has 14 residues. The V segment lost 4 bases and the J segment 7 bases; nucleotides outside the gene matches: 5. Germline CDR1 is SGHRS and CDR2 is YFSETQ. The CDR3 bases are TGCGCCAGCAGCGCCGGGACAGGGATTGAAAAACTGTTTTTT. This encodes CASSAGTGIEKLFF.

This chain connects TRBV5-6 to TRBJ2-3; TRBD1 matches 7 bases. The trim removed 4 bases at V and 3 bases at J, leaving 8 bases unmatched. The CDR3 totals 15 residues. Germline V gene data show CDR1 as SGHDT and CDR2 as YYEEEE. The CDR3 DNA reads as TGTGCCAGCAGCCCGACAGGGACCAAAACAGATACGCAGTATTTT. Protein sequence: CASSPTGTKTDTQYF.

The gene calls are TRBV29-1 and TRBJ2-2; D call uncertain. Per the germline V gene, CDR1 is SQVTM and CDR2 is ANQGSEA. V was shortened by 4 bases and J by 2 bases, with 8 bases between the two germline ends. CDR3 size: 13 residues. The CDR3 sequence is CSVAVPNTGELFF. DNA for the CDR3: TGCAGCGTTGCGGTCCCCAACACCGGGGAGCTGTTTTTT.

This chain connects TRBV5-4 to TRBJ2-1; 14 nucleotides match TRBD2. Germline V CDR1 and CDR2: SGHNT, YYREEE (reference sequence). Unmatched junction bases numbered 3, after V lost 0 bases and J lost 7 bases. There are 16 residues in the CDR3. The CDR3 reads CASSLGLAGGSNEQFF. DNA of the CDR3: TGTGCCAGCAGCTTGGGACTAGCGGGGGGGTCTAATGAGCAGTTCTTC.

This sequence joins TRBV21-1 and TRBJ2-3; TRBD1 is the table's D call, not checked against the DNA. TRBV21-1 is labeled a pseudogene. There are 18 residues in the CDR3. The CDR3 protein is CASSKAHKDRGNTDTQYF. The CDR3 DNA is TGTGCCAGCAGCAAAGCACATAAGGACAGGGGAAACACAGATACGCAGTATTTT.

The sample holds a few counts of this clone. The chain uses TRBV10-3 and TRBJ2-1; TRBD2 matches 12 bases. V gave up 0 bases and J gave up 10 bases; unmatched junction bases: 7. This CDR3 is built from 16 residues. Germline V gives CDR1 ENHRY, CDR2 SYGVKD. The CDR3 sequence is CAISESLAGGQREQFF. CDR3 nucleotides: TGTGCCATCAGTGAGTCCCTAGCGGGAGGGCAGAGGGAGCAGTTCTTC.

In this sample, this clone turned up once. The rearrangement uses TRBV7-9 and TRBJ2-3, with 9 bases lining up with TRBD2. This CDR3 is built from 15 residues. Germline V gives CDR1 SEHNR, CDR2 FQNEAQ (reference sequence). J was trimmed by 6 bases and V by 2 bases; bases with no gene match: 6. CDR3 DNA: TGTGCCAGCAGCTTATTGGAGCTAGCGGGGGATACGCAGTATTTT. Translating gives CASSLLELAGDTQYF.

The chain combines TRBV9 with TRBJ2-2, with D unresolved. V lost 3 bases and J lost 1, with 7 bases in between. The germline V gene has CDR1 SGDLS and CDR2 YYNGEE. The CDR3 spans 14 residues. CDR3 bases: TGTGCCAGCAGCGCCCAGCAGAACACCGGGGAGCTGTTTTTT. Its protein is CASSAQQNTGELFF. Looking up the rest from reference TRBV9 and TRBJ2-2 gives the full variable domain: DSGVTQTPKHLITATGQRVTLRCSPRSGDLSVYWYQQSLDQGLQFLIQYYNGEERAKGNILERFSAQQFPDLHSELNLSSLELGDSALYFCASSAQQNTGELFFGEGSRLTVL.

This clone was seen only a few times. This chain joins TRBV19 and TRBJ2-3, with 9 bases fitting TRBD2. The CDR3 length is 19 residues. Germline V lookup: CDR1 LNHDA, CDR2 SQIVND (reference sequence). J was trimmed by 2 bases and V by 5 bases; bases with no gene match: 17. The CDR3 reads CASSLHLAGERDPTDTQYF. The CDR3 DNA follows: TGTGCCAGTAGTTTGCACTTAGCGGGAGAGAGGGATCCCACAGATACGCAGTATTTT.

This clone was detected a few times. V and J are TRBV19 and TRBJ2-7, with D unclear. Germline-derived CDR1 and CDR2 are LNHDA and SQIVND (reference sequence). Deletions cut 4 bases from V and 5 bases from J, with 12 bases between. This CDR3 spans 13 amino acids. In DNA form, the CDR3 reads TGTGCCAGTAGTAGGTCAAGAATCCACGAGCAGTACTTC. Protein: CASSRSRIHEQYF.

The chain employs TRBV5-6 and TRBJ2-5; D remains ambiguous. The CDR3 loop spans 12 amino acids. Germline values: CDR1 SGHDT, CDR2 YYEEEE. V was cut by 4 bases and J by 5 bases, with 9 bases left in between. This CDR3 is CASSHGRETQYF. The CDR3, as DNA: TGTGCCAGCAGCCACGGCCGGGAGACCCAGTACTTC.

This clone qualifies as medium-sized. This chain joins TRBV7-8 and TRBJ2-2; 11 positions match TRBD2. CDR3 length: 15 amino acids. The V gene end was trimmed by 7 bases and the J gene end by 3 bases; junction bases not matched to a gene: 4. CDR1 SGHVS and CDR2 FQNEAQ come from the germline V gene. The CDR3, as DNA: TGTGCCAGCATCCTGGGACTAGCGGACACCGGGGAGCTGTTTTTT. This translates into CASILGLADTGELFF.

This chain links TRBV5-4 with TRBJ1-1; D unresolved. The CDR3 contains 11 residues. CDR1 is SGHNT and CDR2 is YYREEE in the germline V gene (reference sequence). The V end lost 5 bases, the J end lost 8 bases, and 10 bases lay between the germline ends. The CDR3 reads CASSRAGEAFF. DNA for the CDR3: TGTGCCAGCAGTCGGGCGGGAGAAGCTTTCTTT.

Judged by abundance, this clone is medium-sized. Relative to the germline gene, one junction end is altered; a read error may explain this. V usage is TRBV2 and J usage is TRBJ1-4; D gene unclear. In germline, CDR1 is SNHLY, CDR2 FYNNEI. There are 15 residues in the CDR3. In nucleotides, the CDR3 is TGTGCCAGCCGTGAGCCACGGGGAACTAATGAAAAACTGTTTTTT. It encodes CASREPRGTNEKLFF.

The rearrangement uses TRBV5-4 and TRBJ2-7; perhaps D is TRBD1 or TRBD2 (6 bases each). The CDR3 is made up of 14 amino acids. Germline V lookup: CDR1 SGHNT, CDR2 YYREEE (reference sequence). V lost 2 bases, J lost 5 bases, and 14 bases lay in between. The CDR3 bases are TGTGCCAGCAGCTTTATTGGGGGGCTAGACGAGCAGTACTTC. Translation gives CASSFIGGLDEQYF.

Sample share makes this clone medium-sized (0.01 to 0.1%). Here the CDR3 reads CASSEFPGAGKTQYF. CDR3 DNA: TGTGCCAGCAGTGAATTTCCGGGGGCGGGAAAGACCCAGTACTTC. The gene calls are TRBV25-1 and TRBJ2-5, with D possibly called TRBD1 or TRBD2 (6 bases each). This CDR3 comprises 15 residues. Germline V CDR1 and CDR2: MGHDK, SYGVNS. Trimming removed 1 base from V and 6 bases from J, with 15 bases in between.

In the case of this clone: This specimen includes other DNA sequences encoding the same CDR3. This sequence joins TRBV6-1 and TRBJ2-3; D not resolved. V was cut by 3 bases and J by 0 bases, with 4 bases left in between. The germline gives CDR1 MNHNS, CDR2 SASEGT. This CDR3 contains 13 residues. CDR3 in amino acids: CASSDHSTDTQYF. The CDR3, as DNA: TGTGCCAGCAGTGATCATAGCACAGATACGCAGTATTTT.

In its sample, this clone was seen a few times. In DNA form, the CDR3 reads TGTGCCAGCAGTGAAAACTTTTTCTCTGGAAACACCATATATTTT. Encoded protein: CASSENFFSGNTIYF. The rearrangement uses TRBV2 and TRBJ1-3, with D unclear. CDR1 SNHLY and CDR2 FYNNEI come from the germline V gene. Trimming stripped 2 bases from V and 0 bases from J, with 8 bases between. The CDR3 is made up of 15 amino acids.